This TCR beta chain was captured by sequencing in a study of T cell responses to AZD1222 COVID-19 vaccine. This clone was seen more than once but under ten times. Data came from immunoSEQ multiplex PCR; TCRdb stores just in-frame clones and leaves some out. The table includes about 170,000 clones, 75% to 90% detected once. The clonotype comes from an adult in good health. Specimen: peripheral blood, collected on day 0 of AZD1222 vaccination.

The DNA of the CDR3 is TGCGCCAGCAGCTTGGAAAACACCATATATTTT. Translating it yields CASSLENTIYF. The rearrangement links TRBV5-1 to TRBJ1-3; D gene ambiguous. CDR1 and CDR2 from the germline V gene are SGHRS and YFSETQ. The CDR3 spans 11 residues. V lost 0 bases and J lost 6, with 1 base in between.